The following is a T cell receptor (beta chain) sequence with its context. Antigen: not known. The V gene's germline CDR1 is SGHVS and CDR2 FQNEAQ. V was clipped by 2 bases and J by 6 bases, with 20 bases between them. The CDR3 covers 16 residues. The source of the sample is a study of T cell responses to AZD1222 COVID-19 vaccine. Some clones are missing from TCRdb's copy, which holds only in-frame ones; the method was immunoSEQ multiplex PCR. The top ten hold 5.4% of the sample, which has about 140,000 clones, approximately 88% seen once. Whole-study findings and limits: After two AZD1222 doses, spike-specific TCR breadth and depth rose versus day 0. There were repertoire samples only from the period after the peak T cell response.

The material sequenced was peripheral blood, taken 28 days after the second dose of the MenACWY control vaccine. The rearrangement links TRBV7-8 to TRBJ2-7; D uncertain. This receptor was taken from an adult who received the MenACWY meningococcal vaccine as a control. CDR3: CASSLLVPSLGGEQYF. The DNA of the CDR3 is TGTGCCAGCAGCTTACTGGTCCCCAGCCTTGGCGGCGAGCAGTACTTC.